One sample yielded the 25 T cell receptor beta chains listed below, sequenced in a study of shared clonotypes between healthy human individuals. Assay used: immunoSEQ multiplex PCR; TCRdb lists only in-frame clones, some missing. Of some 2,400,000 clones listed, more than 90% are singletons. The sequencing input was naive CD4+ T cells sorted from blood. Subset noted: CD45RA+ positively selected. The receptors shown here come from a man between 18 and 35 years old in good health.

The J gene is TRBJ1-2, the V gene TRBV30, with a tentative D call TRBD1 (6 bases). CDR1 is GTSNPN, CDR2 SVGIG, per germline (reference sequence). This CDR3 comprises 14 residues. V shed 5 bases and J shed 0 bases, with 13 bases lying between them. CDR3 DNA sequence: TGTGCCTGGTCTCCAGGGGCCGCTAACTATGGCTACACCTTC. Its protein product is CAWSPGAANYGYTF.

The table lists this clone with a count of one. The J gene is TRBJ1-2, the V gene TRBV20-1; 7 positions agree with TRBD1. The germline CDR1 and CDR2 sequences are DFQATT and SNEGSKA (reference sequence). The CDR3 totals 11 residues. Unmatched junction bases numbered 4, after V lost 5 bases and J lost 7 bases. The CDR3 DNA reads as TGCAGTGCTCCAGGGGGAGGTGGCTACACCTTC. Amino acids: CSAPGGGGYTF.

This rearrangement joins TRBV19 to TRBJ2-7; 15 bases line up with TRBD2. The CDR3 totals 17 residues. Looked up from germline, CDR1 is LNHDA and CDR2 is SQIVND (reference sequence). Trimming at V came to 4 bases and at J to 1 base, leaving 5 bases not matched to a gene. The CDR3 DNA reads TGTGCCAGTAGTAACCCGGGACTAGCGGGGGGTTCCTACGAGCAGTACTTC. Translating gives CASSNPGLAGGSYEQYF.

As to this clone: Other DNA sequences in the same sample also yield this CDR3. V usage is TRBV6-1 and J usage is TRBJ1-2; D ambiguous. V lost 2 bases and J lost 11, with 6 bases in between. Germline CDR1 is MNHNS and CDR2 is SASEGT. CDR3 length: 10 amino acids. The CDR3 nucleotides read TGTGCCAGCAGTGAACTGGGGTACACCTTC. Protein product: CASSELGYTF.

Only a few counts were recorded for this clone. Within the sample, other DNA sequences also encode this same CDR3. The chain uses TRBV28 and TRBJ2-7; TRBD2 aligns across 7 bases. The CDR3 loop spans 14 amino acids. J gave up 0 bases and V 3 bases, and 2 bases lay outside the gene matches. Germline lookup yields CDR1 MDHEN and CDR2 SYDVKM. CDR3 nucleotide sequence: TGTGCCAGCAGTTTGTCGGGGGGCTCCTACGAGCAGTACTTC. Translation: CASSLSGGSYEQYF.

J is TRBJ2-7 and V is TRBV7-2; 11 bases map to TRBD2. The CDR3 is 14 residues long. Germline V CDR1 and CDR2: SGHTA, FQGNSA. With 5 bases clipped from V and 4 bases from J, the junction kept 4 bases outside the gene matches. CDR3 amino acids: CASSRLAGKYEQYF. DNA of the CDR3: TGTGCCAGCAGCCGACTAGCGGGGAAGTACGAGCAGTACTTC.

This chain links TRBV18 with TRBJ2-2, with D perhaps matching TRBD2 (6 bases). V was shortened by 3 bases and J by 7 bases, with 18 bases between the two germline ends. Per germline, CDR1 KGHSH and CDR2 LQKENI. CDR3 length: 16 residues. The CDR3 loop reads CASSPQWRGDGGELFF. As DNA, the CDR3 is TGTGCCAGCTCACCTCAATGGCGGGGTGACGGCGGGGAGCTGTTTTTT. The full variable domain, its missing parts supplied by reference TRBV18 and TRBJ2-2, is NAGVMQNPRHLVRRRGQEARLRCSPMKGHSHVYWYRQLPEEGLKFMVYLQKENIIDESGMPKERFSAEFPKEGPSILRIQQVVRGDSAAYFCASSPQWRGDGGELFFGEGSRLTVL.

The chain links TRBV10-3 to TRBJ2-6, with D possibly being TRBD1 (7 bases). There are 19 residues in the CDR3. V was clipped by 3 bases and J by 0 bases, with 18 bases between them. Germline values: CDR1 ENHRY, CDR2 SYGVKD. CDR3 in DNA: TGTGCCATCAGTGAAAGGGGGGACAGCAAAGTCTCTGGGGCCAACGTCCTGACTTTC. Protein sequence: CAISERGDSKVSGANVLTF.

V and J are TRBV10-3 and TRBJ2-7; D unclear. The germline V gene has CDR1 ENHRY and CDR2 SYGVKD. With 3 bases removed from V and 3 bases from J, the gap between germline ends came to 12 bases. The CDR3 spans 14 residues. CDR3 protein: CAISDGRLLYEQYF. In nucleotides, the CDR3 is TGTGCCATCAGTGACGGACGGCTCCTCTACGAGCAGTACTTC.

The rearrangement uses TRBV6-1 and TRBJ2-7; no reliable D call. Germline loops: CDR1 MNHNS, CDR2 SASEGT. V was pared by 4 bases and J by 2 bases, with 9 bases between. The CDR3 has 13 amino acids. The CDR3 DNA follows: TGTGCCAGCAGTGTCAACGGACCCTACGAGCAGTACTTC. Encoded protein: CASSVNGPYEQYF.

This chain uses TRBV9 with TRBJ2-1, with a weak D call TRBD2 (5 bases). Germline CDR1 reads SGDLS; CDR2 reads YYNGEE. This CDR3 has 11 amino acids. The V end lost 9 bases, the J end lost 8 bases, and 12 bases lay between the germline ends. The CDR3 nucleotides are TGTGCCACCCCTCCAGCGGATGAGCAGTTCTTC. It yields the protein CATPPADEQFF.

The CDR3 reads CASSEGQAHLNTEAFF. In DNA, the CDR3 is TGTGCCAGCAGCGAGGGACAGGCTCACTTGAACACTGAAGCTTTCTTT. The rearrangement uses TRBV9 and TRBJ1-1; TRBD1 matches 8 bases. With 3 bases clipped from V and 0 bases from J, the junction kept 7 bases outside the gene matches. There are 16 residues in the CDR3. Germline V gene sequence: CDR1 SGDLS, CDR2 YYNGEE.

The V call is TRBV5-4, the J call TRBJ2-5, with TRBD2 matching 10 bases. This CDR3 has 17 residues. V gave up 3 bases and J gave up 5 bases; unmatched junction bases: 13. Germline V gene sequence: CDR1 SGHNT, CDR2 YYREEE (reference sequence). CDR3 residues: CASSSPGPSGGLETQYF. CDR3 DNA: TGTGCCAGCAGCTCCCCCGGTCCTAGCGGGGGTTTGGAGACCCAGTACTTC.

V and J are TRBV19 and TRBJ2-7; unclear D gene. V was pared by 6 bases and J by 0 bases, with 12 bases between. CDR1 and CDR2 from the germline V gene are LNHDA and SQIVND (reference sequence). The CDR3 has 14 residues. DNA of the CDR3: TGTGCCAGTAGACCGAGGACCAGCTCCTACGAGCAGTACTTC. This codes for CASRPRTSSYEQYF.

The gene calls are TRBV11-2 and TRBJ2-5; D ambiguous. Germline values: CDR1 SGHAT, CDR2 FQNNGV. The V end was cut by 5 bases, the J end by 5 bases, with 12 bases between. This CDR3 contains 13 residues. CDR3 in amino acids: CASSTRAAETQYF. CDR3 DNA: TGTGCCAGCAGCACACGGGCTGCTGAGACCCAGTACTTC.

The chain recombines TRBV6-6 with TRBJ2-7; TRBD1 is a possible D gene (5 bases). This CDR3 is 14 amino acids long. CDR1 is MNHNY and CDR2 is SVGAGI in the germline V gene (reference sequence). Trimming left V 5 bases short and J 0 bases short, with 11 bases between. The CDR3 spells CASSAPGRSYEQYF. DNA of the CDR3: TGTGCCAGCAGTGCTCCAGGGCGCTCCTACGAGCAGTACTTC.

The chain's CDR3 is CASSSFMGGDETQYF. Here the CDR3 DNA reads TGCGCCAGCAGCTCGTTTATGGGGGGCGATGAGACCCAGTACTTC. V and J are TRBV5-1 and TRBJ2-5; possibly TRBD1 or TRBD2 for D (6 bases each). The CDR3 extends over 15 amino acids. The V gene lost 3 bases and the J gene lost 5 bases, with 17 bases spanning the gap. From germline, CDR1 is SGHRS and CDR2 YFSETQ.

V is TRBV2 and J is TRBJ2-2; maybe TRBD1 (6 bases). Looked up from germline, CDR1 is SNHLY and CDR2 is FYNNEI. Trimming took off 8 bases at V and 5 bases at J, with 12 bases between the two ends. The CDR3 is 13 residues long. CDR3 sequence (DNA): TGTGCCAGCGCAAAACAGGGAACCGGGGAGCTGTTTTTT. This encodes CASAKQGTGELFF.

This chain joins TRBV27 and TRBJ2-7, with D possibly matching TRBD2 (5 bases). This CDR3 contains 15 residues. With 6 bases removed from V and 0 bases from J, the gap between germline ends came to 15 bases. Germline V gene data show CDR1 as MNHEY and CDR2 as SMNVEV (reference sequence). The CDR3 spells CASRPRGSSSYEQYF. In DNA, the CDR3 is TGTGCCAGCAGGCCCCGAGGGAGCAGCTCCTACGAGCAGTACTTC.

The rearrangement joins TRBV7-2 to TRBJ1-6; D is ambiguous. V lost 0 bases and J lost 2, with 8 bases in between. This CDR3 has 16 amino acids. Germline V gene data show CDR1 as SGHTA and CDR2 as FQGNSA. The CDR3 sequence: CASSLAGTAYNSPLHF. In DNA, the CDR3 is TGTGCCAGCAGCTTAGCGGGCACAGCCTATAATTCACCCCTCCACTTT.

The chain joins TRBV9 to TRBJ2-2; 9 bases align to TRBD2. The CDR3 extends over 18 amino acids. Trimming removed 3 bases from V and 1 base from J; junction bases left unmatched: 10. CDR1 and CDR2 (germline): SGDLS, YYNGEE. CDR3 in DNA: TGTGCCAGCAGCGCTCAGAGCGGGGGGAATTTGAACACCGGGGAGCTGTTTTTT. Amino acid sequence: CASSAQSGGNLNTGELFF.

For this clone: The DNA is omitted, as the CDR3 cannot be located on it reliably, and the CDR3 follows TCRdb's listing. V gene TRBV10-1 combines with J gene TRBJ2-2; TRBD2, the table's D call, was not compared with the DNA. Germline V lookup: CDR1 WNHNN, CDR2 SYGVQD (reference sequence). The CDR3 totals 14 residues, both ends included. The CDR3: CAAPRDYQCGELFF.

This chain uses TRBV28 with TRBJ1-6; 7 bases match TRBD1. The V and J ends lost 5 bases and 7 bases, in that order; junction bases with no gene match: 8. Germline CDR1 and CDR2: MDHEN and SYDVKM. There are 15 residues in the CDR3. CDR3 bases: TGTGCCAGCAGTCTCCTCGGGACAGTCAATTCACCCCTCCACTTT. Translation gives CASSLLGTVNSPLHF.

Notes on this clone: Distinct nucleotide sequences in the sample also encode this CDR3. The CDR3 coding sequence is TGTGCCAGCTCACGGGACAGGGGGAACACTGAAGCTTTCTTT. Its translation is CASSRDRGNTEAFF. The chain has TRBV18 and TRBJ1-1, with 10 bases matching TRBD1. Trimming removed 4 bases from V and 1 base from J; junction bases left unmatched: 0. The CDR3 is made up of 14 amino acids. In germline, CDR1 is KGHSH, CDR2 LQKENI.

The genes are TRBV6-5 and TRBJ2-2, with D unclear. The CDR3 covers 12 residues. CDR1 and CDR2 (germline): MNHEY, SVGAGI. V lost 7 bases and J lost 1, with 4 bases in between. This CDR3 reads CASIRNTGELFF. The CDR3 nucleotides are TGTGCCAGCATAAGGAACACCGGGGAGCTGTTTTTT.